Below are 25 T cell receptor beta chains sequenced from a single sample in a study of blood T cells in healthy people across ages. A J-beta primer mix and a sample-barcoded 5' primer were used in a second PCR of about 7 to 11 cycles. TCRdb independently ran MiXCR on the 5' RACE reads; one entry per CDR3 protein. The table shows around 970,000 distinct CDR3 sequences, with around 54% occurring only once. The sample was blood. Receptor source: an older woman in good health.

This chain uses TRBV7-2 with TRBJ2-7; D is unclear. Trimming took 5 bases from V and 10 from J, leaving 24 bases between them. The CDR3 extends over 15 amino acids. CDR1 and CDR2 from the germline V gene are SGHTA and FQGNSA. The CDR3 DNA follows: TGTGCCAGCAGCATAACAGAACGGGCTCATGGGGTCCAGTACTTC. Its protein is CASSITERAHGVQYF.

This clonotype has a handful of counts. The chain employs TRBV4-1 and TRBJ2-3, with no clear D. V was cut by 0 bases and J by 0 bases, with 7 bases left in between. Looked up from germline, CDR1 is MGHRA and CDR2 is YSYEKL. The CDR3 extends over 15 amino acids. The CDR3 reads CASSQEGRSTDTQYF. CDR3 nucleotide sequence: TGCGCCAGCAGCCAAGAAGGGCGTAGCACAGATACGCAGTATTTT.

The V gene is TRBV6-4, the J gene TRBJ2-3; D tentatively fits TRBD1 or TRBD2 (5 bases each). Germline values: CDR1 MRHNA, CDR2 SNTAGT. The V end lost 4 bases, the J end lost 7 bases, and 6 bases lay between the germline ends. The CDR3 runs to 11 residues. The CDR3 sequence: CASSGGHTQYF. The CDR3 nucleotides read TGTGCCAGCAGTGGGGGACATACGCAGTATTTT.

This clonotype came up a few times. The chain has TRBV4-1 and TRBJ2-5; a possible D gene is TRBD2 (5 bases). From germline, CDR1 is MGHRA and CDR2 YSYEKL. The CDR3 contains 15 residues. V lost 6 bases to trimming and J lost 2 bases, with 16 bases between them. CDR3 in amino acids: CASRAQSGIQETQYF. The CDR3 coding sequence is TGCGCCAGCAGGGCCCAGAGCGGAATACAAGAGACCCAGTACTTC.

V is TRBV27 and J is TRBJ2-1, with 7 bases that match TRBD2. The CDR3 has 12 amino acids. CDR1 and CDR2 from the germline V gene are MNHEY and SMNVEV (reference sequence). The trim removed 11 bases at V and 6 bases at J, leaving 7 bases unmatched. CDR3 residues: CAAGRGVNEQFF. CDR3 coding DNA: TGTGCCGCAGGCCGGGGGGTCAATGAGCAGTTCTTC.

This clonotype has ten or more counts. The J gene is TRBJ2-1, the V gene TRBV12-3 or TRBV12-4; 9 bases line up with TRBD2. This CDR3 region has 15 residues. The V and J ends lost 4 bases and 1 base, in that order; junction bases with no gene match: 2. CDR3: CASSSSGRSYNEQFF. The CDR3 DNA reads TGTGCCAGCAGTTCCAGCGGGAGGTCCTACAATGAGCAGTTCTTC.

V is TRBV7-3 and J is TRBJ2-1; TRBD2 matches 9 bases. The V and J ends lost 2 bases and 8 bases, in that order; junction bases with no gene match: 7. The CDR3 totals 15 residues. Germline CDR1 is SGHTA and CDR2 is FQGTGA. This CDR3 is CASSLVAGVVHEQFF. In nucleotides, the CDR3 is TGTGCCAGCAGCTTAGTAGCGGGAGTCGTTCATGAGCAGTTCTTC.

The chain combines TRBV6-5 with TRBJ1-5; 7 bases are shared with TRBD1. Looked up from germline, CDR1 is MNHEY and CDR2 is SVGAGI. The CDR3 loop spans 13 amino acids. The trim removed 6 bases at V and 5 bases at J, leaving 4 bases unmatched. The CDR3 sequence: CASSPQGDQPQHF. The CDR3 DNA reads TGTGCCAGCAGCCCGCAGGGGGATCAGCCCCAGCATTTT.

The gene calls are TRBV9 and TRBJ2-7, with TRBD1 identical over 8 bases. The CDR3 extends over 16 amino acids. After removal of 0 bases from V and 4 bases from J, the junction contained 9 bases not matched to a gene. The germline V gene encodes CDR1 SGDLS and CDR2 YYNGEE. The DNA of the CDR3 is TGTGCCAGCAGCGTAGGCGCAGGGGGCTCTCTGTACGAGCAGTACTTC. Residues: CASSVGAGGSLYEQYF.

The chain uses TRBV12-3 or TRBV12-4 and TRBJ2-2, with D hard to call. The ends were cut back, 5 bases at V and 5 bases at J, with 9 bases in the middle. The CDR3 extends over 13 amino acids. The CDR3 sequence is CASSRPGTGELFF. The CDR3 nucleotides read TGTGCCAGCAGTCGACCCGGGACCGGGGAGCTGTTTTTT.

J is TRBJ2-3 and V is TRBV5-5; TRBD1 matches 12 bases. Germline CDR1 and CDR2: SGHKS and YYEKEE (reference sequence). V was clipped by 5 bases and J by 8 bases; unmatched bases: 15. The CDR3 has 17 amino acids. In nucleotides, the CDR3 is TGTGCCAGCAGAGGCCCCCCGGGACAGGGGGCGGTCGGTACGCAGTATTTT. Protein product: CASRGPPGQGAVGTQYF.

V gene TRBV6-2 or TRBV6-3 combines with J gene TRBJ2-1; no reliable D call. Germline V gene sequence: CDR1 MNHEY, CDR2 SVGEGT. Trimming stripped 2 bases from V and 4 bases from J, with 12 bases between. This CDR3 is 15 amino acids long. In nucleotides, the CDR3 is TGTGCCAGCAGTTACGGGCTAGTAGGGTACAATGAGCAGTTCTTC. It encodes CASSYGLVGYNEQFF.

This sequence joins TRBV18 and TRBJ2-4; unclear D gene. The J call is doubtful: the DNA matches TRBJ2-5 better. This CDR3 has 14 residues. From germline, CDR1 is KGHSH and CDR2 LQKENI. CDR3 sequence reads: CASSPREFQETQYF. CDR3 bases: TGTGCCAGCTCACCTAGAGAATTCCAAGAGACCCAGTACTTC.

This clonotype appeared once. The CDR3 DNA is TGTGCCACCAGCAGAACCTCAGGGTCTGGGGCCAACGTCCTGACTTTC. It translates to CATSRTSGSGANVLTF. This rearrangement joins TRBV15 to TRBJ2-6, with D possibly being TRBD1 (5 bases). This CDR3 has 16 amino acids. Germline V gene sequence: CDR1 LNHNV, CDR2 YYDKDF (reference sequence). Deletions cut 2 bases from V and 1 base from J, with 9 bases between. Based on the CDR3 plus reference TRBV15 and TRBJ2-6, the full variable domain is DAMVIQNPRYQVTQFGKPVTLSCSQTLNHNVMYWYQQKSSQAPKLLFHYYDKDFNNEADTPDNFQSRRPNTSFCFLDIRSPGLGDTAMYLCATSRTSGSGANVLTFGAGSRLTVL.

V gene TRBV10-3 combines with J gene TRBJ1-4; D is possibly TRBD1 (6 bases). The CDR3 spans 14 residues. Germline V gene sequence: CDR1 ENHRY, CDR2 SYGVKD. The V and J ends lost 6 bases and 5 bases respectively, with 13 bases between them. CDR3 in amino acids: CAIRPTGQNEKLFF. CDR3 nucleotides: TGTGCCATCAGGCCGACAGGCCAAAATGAAAAACTGTTTTTT.

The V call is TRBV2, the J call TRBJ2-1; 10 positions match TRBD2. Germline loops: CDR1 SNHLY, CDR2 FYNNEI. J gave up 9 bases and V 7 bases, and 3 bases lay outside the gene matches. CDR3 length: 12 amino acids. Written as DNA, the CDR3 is TGTGCCAGCAAGCTAGCGGGAGTTGAGCAGTTCTTC. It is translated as CASKLAGVEQFF. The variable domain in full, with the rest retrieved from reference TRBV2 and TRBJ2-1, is EPEVTQTPSHQVTQMGQEVILRCVPISNHLYFYWYRQILGQKVEFLVSFYNNEISEKSEIFDDQFSVERPDGSNFTLKIRSTKLEDSAMYFCASKLAGVEQFFGPGTRLTVL.

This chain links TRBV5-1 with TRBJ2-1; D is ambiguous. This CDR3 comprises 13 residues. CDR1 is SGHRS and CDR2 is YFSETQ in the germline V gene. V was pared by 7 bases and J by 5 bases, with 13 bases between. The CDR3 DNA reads TGCGCCAGCTCCGTGACACGGGACAATGAGCAGTTCTTC. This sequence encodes CASSVTRDNEQFF.

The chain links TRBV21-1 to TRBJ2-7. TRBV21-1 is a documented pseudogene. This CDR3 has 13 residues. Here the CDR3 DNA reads TGTGCCAGCAGCAAAGAATTTTGTTACGAGCAGTACTTC. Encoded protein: CASSKEFCYEQYF.

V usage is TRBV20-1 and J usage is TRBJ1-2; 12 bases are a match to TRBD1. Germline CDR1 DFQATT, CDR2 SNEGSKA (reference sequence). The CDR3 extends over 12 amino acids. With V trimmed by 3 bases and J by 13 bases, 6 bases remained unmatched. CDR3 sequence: CSASGTGGQGTF. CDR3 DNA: TGCAGTGCTAGTGGGACAGGGGGCCAGGGCACCTTC.

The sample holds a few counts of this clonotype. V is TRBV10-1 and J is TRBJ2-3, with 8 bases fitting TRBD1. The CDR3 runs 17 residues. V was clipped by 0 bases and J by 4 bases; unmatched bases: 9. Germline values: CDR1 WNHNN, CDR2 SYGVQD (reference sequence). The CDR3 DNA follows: TGCGCCAGCAGTGAGTCGACCAGGGGGCTTACCGCAGATACGCAGTATTTT. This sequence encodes CASSESTRGLTADTQYF.

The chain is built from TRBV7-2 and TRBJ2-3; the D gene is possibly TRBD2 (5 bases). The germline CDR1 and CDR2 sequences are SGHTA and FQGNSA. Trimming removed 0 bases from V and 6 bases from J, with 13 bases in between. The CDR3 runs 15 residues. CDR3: CASSLAAPGRDTQYF. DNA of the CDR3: TGTGCCAGCAGCTTAGCCGCACCGGGAAGGGATACGCAGTATTTT.

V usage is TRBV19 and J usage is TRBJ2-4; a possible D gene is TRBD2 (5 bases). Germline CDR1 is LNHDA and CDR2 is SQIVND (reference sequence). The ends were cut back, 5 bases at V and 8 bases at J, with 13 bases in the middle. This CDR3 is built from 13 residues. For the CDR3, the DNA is TGTGCCAGTAGTGCCGGGATCCTTTACATTCAGTACTTC. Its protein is CASSAGILYIQYF.

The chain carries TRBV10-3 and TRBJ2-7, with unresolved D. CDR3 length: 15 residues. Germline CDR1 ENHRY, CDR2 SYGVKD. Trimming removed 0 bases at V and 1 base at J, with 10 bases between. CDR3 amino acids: CAISESTRLSYEQYF. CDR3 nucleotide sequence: TGTGCCATCAGTGAGTCGACACGGTTGTCCTACGAGCAGTACTTC.

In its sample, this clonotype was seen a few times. CDR3 coding DNA: TGCGCCAGCAGCGATCTAGCGGGAAACAATGAGCAGTTCTTC. Protein: CASSDLAGNNEQFF. V gene TRBV5-1 combines with J gene TRBJ2-1; 9 bases agree with TRBD2. The CDR3 has 14 residues. Germline CDR1 and CDR2: SGHRS and YFSETQ. The J segment lost 5 bases and the V segment lost 4 bases, leaving 4 bases of the junction unmatched.

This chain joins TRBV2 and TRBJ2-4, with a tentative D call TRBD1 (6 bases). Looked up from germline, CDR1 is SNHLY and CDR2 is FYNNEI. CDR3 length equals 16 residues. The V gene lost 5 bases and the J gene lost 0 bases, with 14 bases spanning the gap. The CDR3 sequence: CASSTRTVLAKNIQYF. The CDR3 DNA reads TGTGCCAGCAGTACCAGGACAGTTCTAGCCAAAAACATTCAGTACTTC.